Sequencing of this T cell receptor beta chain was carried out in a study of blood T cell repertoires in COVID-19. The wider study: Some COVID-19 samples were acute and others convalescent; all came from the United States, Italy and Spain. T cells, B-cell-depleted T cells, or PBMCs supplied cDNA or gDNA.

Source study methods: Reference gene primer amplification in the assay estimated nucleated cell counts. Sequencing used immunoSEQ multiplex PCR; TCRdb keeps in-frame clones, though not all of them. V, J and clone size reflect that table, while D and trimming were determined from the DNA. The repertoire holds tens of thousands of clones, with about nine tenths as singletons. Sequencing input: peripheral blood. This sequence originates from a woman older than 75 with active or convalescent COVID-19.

CDR3 bases: TGTGCCAGCAGCTTACCTCTGTGGGGAGCCTCCTACGAGCAGTACTTC. This encodes CASSLPLWGASYEQYF. The chain uses TRBV7-8 and TRBJ2-7, with D tentatively TRBD2 (5 bases). V lost 2 bases to trimming and J lost 0 bases, with 14 bases between them. The CDR3 runs 16 residues. Germline V gene data show CDR1 as SGHVS and CDR2 as FQNEAQ.